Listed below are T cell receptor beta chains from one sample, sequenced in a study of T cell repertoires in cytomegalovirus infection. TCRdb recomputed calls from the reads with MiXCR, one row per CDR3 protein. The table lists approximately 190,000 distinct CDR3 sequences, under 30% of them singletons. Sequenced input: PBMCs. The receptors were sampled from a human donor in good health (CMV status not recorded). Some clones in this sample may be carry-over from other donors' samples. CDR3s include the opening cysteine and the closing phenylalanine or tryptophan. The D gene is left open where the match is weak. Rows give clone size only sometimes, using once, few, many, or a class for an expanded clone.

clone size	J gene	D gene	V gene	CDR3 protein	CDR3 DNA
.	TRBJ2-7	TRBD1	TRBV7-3	CASSLTGGQGYEQYF	TGTGCCAGCAGCTTAACAGGCGGACAGGGCTACGAGCAGTACTTC
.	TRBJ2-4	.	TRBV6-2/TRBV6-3	CASSYQGLKNIQYF	TGTGCCAGCAGTTATCAGGGGCTGAAAAACATTCAGTACTTC
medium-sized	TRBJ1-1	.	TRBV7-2	CASSQDRTVPLAFF	TGTGCCAGCAGTCAAGACAGGACAGTCCCCTTGGCTTTCTTT
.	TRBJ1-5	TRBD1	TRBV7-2	CASRLIGQGNQPQHF	TGTGCCAGCAGATTGATCGGACAGGGCAATCAGCCCCAGCATTTT
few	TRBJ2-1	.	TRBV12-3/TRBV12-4	CASSLRVYNEQFF	TGTGCCAGCAGTTTGAGGGTATACAATGAGCAGTTCTTC
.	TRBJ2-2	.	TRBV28	CASSLLPGPSGELFF	TGTGCCAGCAGTTTATTACCGGGACCCTCCGGGGAGCTGTTTTTT
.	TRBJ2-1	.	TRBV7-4	CASSLGRAGLGEQFF	TGTGCCAGCAGCTTAGGTCGGGCAGGGCTCGGTGAGCAGTTCTTC
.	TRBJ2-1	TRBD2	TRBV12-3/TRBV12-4	CASVALAGEHPYNEQFF	TGTGCCAGCGTGGCGCTAGCGGGTGAACATCCCTACAATGAGCAGTTCTTC
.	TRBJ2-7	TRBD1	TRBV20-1	CSARPGTGVHEQYF	TGCAGTGCTAGACCCGGGACAGGGGTTCACGAGCAGTACTTC
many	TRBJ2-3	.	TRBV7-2	CASSFFGRDTQYF	TGTGCCAGCAGCTTTTTCGGCAGGGATACGCAGTATTTT
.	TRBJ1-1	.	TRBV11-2	CASSFPGRANEAFF	TGTGCCAGCAGCTTCCCTGGGAGGGCCAATGAAGCTTTCTTT
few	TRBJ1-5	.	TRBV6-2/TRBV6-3	CASSYGEYQPQHF	TGTGCCAGCAGTTACGGCGAATATCAGCCCCAGCATTTT
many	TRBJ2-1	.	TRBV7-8	CASSSPISRGSYNEQFF	TGTGCCAGCAGCTCCCCAATTAGCAGGGGCTCCTACAATGAGCAGTTCTTC
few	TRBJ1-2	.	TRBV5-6	CASSLPPERRYGYTF	TGTGCCAGCAGCTTGCCTCCGGAACGTCGCTATGGCTACACCTTC
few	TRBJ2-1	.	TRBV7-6	CASSFPSSEQFF	TGTGCCAGCAGCTTCCCTAGCAGTGAGCAGTTCTTC
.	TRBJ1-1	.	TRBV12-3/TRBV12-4	CASSLGAGDTEAFF	TGTGCCAGCAGTTTGGGGGCGGGGGACACTGAAGCTTTCTTT
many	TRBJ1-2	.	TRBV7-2	CASSFPGTSNYGYTF	TGTGCCAGCAGCTTCCCGGGAACCTCTAACTATGGCTACACCTTC
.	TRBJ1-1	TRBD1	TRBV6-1	CASRMTGFDAEAFF	TGTGCCAGCAGAATGACAGGGTTTGATGCTGAAGCTTTCTTT
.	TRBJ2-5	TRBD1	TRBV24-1	CATSDLGQGSRETQYF	TGTGCCACCAGTGATTTGGGACAGGGTTCGAGAGAGACCCAGTACTTC
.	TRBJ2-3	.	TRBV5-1	CASSSGRAGPTDTQYF	TGCGCCAGCAGCTCTGGCCGGGCCGGACCGACAGATACGCAGTATTTT